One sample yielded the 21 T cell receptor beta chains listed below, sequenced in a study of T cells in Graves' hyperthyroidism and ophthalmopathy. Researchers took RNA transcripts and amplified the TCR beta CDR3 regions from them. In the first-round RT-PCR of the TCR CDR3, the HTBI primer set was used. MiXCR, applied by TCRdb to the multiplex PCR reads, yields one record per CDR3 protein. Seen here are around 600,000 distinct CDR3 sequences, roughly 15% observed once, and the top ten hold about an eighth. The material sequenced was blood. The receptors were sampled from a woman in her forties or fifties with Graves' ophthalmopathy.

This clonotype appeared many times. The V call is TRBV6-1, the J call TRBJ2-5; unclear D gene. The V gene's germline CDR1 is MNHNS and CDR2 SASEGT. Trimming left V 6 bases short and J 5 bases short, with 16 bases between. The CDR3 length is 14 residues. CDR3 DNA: TGTGCCAGCAGAACGACATGGAATGGGGAGACCCAGTACTTC. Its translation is CASRTTWNGETQYF.

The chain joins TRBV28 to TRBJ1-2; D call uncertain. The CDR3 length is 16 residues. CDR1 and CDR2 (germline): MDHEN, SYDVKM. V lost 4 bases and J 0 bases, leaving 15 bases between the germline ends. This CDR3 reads CASSWSTTETNYGYTF. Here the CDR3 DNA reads TGTGCCAGCAGTTGGTCAACGACGGAAACTAACTATGGCTACACCTTC.

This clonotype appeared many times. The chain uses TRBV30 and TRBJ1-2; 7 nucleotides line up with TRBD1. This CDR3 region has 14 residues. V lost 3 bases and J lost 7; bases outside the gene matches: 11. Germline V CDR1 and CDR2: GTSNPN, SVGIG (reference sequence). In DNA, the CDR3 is TGTGCCTGGAGCCAAACGACAGGGTTGTTTGGCTACACCTTC. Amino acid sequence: CAWSQTTGLFGYTF.

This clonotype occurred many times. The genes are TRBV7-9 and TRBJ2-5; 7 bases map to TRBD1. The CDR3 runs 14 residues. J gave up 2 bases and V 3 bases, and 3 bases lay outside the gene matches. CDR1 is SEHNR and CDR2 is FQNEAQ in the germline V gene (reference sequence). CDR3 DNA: TGTGCCAGCAGCTTGGGACAGATTCAAGAGACCCAGTACTTC. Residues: CASSLGQIQETQYF.

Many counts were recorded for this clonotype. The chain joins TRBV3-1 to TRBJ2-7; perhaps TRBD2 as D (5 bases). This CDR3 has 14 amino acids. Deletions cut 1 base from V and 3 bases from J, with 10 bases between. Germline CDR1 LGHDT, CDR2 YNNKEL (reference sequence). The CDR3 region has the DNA TGTGCCAGCAGCCAAGCGGTCGGGGACTACGAGCAGTACTTC. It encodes CASSQAVGDYEQYF.

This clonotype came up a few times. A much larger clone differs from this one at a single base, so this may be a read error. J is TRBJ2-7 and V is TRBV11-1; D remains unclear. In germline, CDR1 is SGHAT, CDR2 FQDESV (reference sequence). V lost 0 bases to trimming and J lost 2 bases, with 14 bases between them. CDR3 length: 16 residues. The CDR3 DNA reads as TGTGCCAGCAGCTTAGCGTTCGCGCGGCGAACCTACGAGCAGTACTTC. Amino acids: CASSLAFARRTYEQYF.

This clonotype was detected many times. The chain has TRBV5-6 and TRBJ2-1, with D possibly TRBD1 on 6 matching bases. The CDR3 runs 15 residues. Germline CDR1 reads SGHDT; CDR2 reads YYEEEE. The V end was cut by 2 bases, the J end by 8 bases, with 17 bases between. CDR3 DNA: TGTGCCAGCAGCTTTAGGACAGTGGCGATCGATGAGCAGTTCTTC. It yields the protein CASSFRTVAIDEQFF.

The CDR3 DNA sequence: TGTGCCAGCAGCGCGGCAACAGGGTCGGGCCTCCACTTT. Protein: CASSAATGSGLHF. The gene calls are TRBV9 and TRBJ1-6; tentatively, D is TRBD1 (6 bases). The CDR3 is 13 amino acids. V was shortened by 3 bases and J by 15 bases, with 16 bases between the two germline ends. From germline, CDR1 is SGDLS and CDR2 YYNGEE. The whole variable domain, remainder taken from reference TRBV9 and TRBJ1-6, is DSGVTQTPKHLITATGQRVTLRCSPRSGDLSVYWYQQSLDQGLQFLIQYYNGEERAKGNILERFSAQQFPDLHSELNLSSLELGDSALYFCASSAATGSGLHFGNGTRLTVT.

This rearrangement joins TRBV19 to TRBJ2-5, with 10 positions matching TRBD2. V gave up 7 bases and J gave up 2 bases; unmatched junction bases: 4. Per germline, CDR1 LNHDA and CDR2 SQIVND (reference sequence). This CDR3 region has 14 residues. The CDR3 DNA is TGTGCCAGTATGACAGCGGGAGGGCAAGAGACCCAGTACTTC. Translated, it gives CASMTAGGQETQYF.

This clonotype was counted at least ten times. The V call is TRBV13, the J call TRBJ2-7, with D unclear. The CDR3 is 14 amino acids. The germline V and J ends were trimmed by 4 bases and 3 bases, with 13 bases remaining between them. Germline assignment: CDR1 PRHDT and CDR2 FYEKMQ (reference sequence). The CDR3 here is CASSSSLTIYEQYF. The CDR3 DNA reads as TGTGCCAGCAGCTCAAGCCTCACCATCTACGAGCAGTACTTC.

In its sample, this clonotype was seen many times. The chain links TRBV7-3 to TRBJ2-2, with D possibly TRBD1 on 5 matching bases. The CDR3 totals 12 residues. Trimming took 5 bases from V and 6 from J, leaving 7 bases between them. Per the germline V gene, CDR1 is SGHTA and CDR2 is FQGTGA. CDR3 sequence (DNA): TGTGCCAGCAGCCCGACAGCCGGGGAGCTGTTTTTT. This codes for CASSPTAGELFF.

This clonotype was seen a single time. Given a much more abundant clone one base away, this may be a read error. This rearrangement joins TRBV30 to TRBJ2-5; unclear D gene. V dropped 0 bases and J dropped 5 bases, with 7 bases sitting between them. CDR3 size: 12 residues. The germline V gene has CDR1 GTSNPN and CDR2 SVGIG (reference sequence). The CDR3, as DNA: TGTGCCTGGAGTGTTTACGGGGAGACCCAGTACTTC. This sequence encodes CAWSVYGETQYF.

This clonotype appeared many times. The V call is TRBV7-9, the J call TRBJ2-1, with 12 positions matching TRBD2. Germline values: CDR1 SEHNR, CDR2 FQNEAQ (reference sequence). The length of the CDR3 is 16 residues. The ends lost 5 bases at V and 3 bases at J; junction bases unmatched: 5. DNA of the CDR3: TGTGCCAGCAGCGAACTAGCGGGAGGTTTCTACAATGAGCAGTTCTTC. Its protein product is CASSELAGGFYNEQFF.

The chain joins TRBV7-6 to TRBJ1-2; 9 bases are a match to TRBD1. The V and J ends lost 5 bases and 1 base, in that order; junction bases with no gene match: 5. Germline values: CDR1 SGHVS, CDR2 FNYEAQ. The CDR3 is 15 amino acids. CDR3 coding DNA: TGTGCCAGCAGCCTCGGACAGGGGCATAACTATGGCTACACCTTC. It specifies CASSLGQGHNYGYTF. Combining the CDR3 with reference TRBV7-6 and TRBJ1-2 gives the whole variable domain GAGVSQSPRYKVTKRGQDVALRCDPISGHVSLYWYRQALGQGPEFLTYFNYEAQQDKSGLPNDRFSAERPEGSISTLTIQRTEQRDSAMYRCASSLGQGHNYGYTFGSGTRLTVV.

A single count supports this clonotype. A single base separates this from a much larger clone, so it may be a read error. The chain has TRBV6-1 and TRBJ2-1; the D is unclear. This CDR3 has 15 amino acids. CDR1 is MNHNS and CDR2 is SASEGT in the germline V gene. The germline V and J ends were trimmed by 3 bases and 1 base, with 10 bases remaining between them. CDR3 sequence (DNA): TGTGCCAGCAGTGAGTCAAGACTTTCCTACAATGAGCAGTTCTTC. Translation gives CASSESRLSYNEQFF.

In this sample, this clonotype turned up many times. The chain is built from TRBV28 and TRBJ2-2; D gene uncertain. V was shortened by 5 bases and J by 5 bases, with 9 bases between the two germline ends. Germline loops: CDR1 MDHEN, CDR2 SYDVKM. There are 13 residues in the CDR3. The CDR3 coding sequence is TGTGCCAGCAGTCCACCCCTGACCGGGGAGCTGTTTTTT. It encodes CASSPPLTGELFF.

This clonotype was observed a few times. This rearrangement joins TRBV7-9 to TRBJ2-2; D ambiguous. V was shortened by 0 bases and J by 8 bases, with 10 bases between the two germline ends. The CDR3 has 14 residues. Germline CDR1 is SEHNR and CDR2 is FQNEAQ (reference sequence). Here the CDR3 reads CASSLASNPGELFF. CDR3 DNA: TGTGCCAGCAGCTTAGCGAGCAACCCAGGGGAGCTGTTTTTT.

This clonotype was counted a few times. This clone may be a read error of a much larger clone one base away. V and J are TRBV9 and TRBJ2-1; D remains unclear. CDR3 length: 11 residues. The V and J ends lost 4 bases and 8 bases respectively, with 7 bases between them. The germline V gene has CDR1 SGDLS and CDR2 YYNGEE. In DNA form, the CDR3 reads TGTGCCAGCAGCCAGTCGGATGAGCAGTTCTTC. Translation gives CASSQSDEQFF.

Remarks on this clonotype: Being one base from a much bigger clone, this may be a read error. The CDR3 protein is CAAGTVAYEQHF. DNA of the CDR3: TGTGCTGCCGGGACAGTGGCCTACGAGCAGCACTTC. The chain couples TRBV3-1 to TRBJ2-7; 7 positions match TRBD1. This CDR3 contains 12 residues. Germline V gene lookup returns CDR1 LGHDT and CDR2 YNNKEL (reference sequence).

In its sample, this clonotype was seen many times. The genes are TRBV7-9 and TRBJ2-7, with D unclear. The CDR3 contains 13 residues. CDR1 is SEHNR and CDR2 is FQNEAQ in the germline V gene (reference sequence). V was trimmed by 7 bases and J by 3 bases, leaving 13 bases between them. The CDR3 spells CASNPPGGYEQYF. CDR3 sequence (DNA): TGTGCCAGCAACCCACCTGGCGGCTACGAGCAGTACTTC.

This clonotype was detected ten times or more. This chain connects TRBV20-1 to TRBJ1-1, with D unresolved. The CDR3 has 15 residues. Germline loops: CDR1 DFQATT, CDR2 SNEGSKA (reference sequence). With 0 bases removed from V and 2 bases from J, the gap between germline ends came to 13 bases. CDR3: CSARDLVHLNTEAFF. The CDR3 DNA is TGCAGTGCTAGAGATCTCGTACACCTTAACACTGAAGCTTTCTTT.